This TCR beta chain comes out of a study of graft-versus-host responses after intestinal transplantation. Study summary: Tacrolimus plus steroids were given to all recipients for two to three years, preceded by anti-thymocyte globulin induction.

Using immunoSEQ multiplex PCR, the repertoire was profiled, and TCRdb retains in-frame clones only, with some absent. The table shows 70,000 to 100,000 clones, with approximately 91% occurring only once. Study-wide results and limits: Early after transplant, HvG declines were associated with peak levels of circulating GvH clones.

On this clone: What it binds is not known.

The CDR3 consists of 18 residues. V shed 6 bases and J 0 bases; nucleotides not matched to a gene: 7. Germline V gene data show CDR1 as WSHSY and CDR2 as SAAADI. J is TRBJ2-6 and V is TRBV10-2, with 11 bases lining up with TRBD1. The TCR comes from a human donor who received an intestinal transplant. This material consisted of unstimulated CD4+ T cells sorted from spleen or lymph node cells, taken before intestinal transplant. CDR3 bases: TGCGCCAGCAGGGATGGGACAGGGGGAAGCTCTGGGGCCAACGTCCTGACTTTC. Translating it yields CASRDGTGGSSGANVLTF.